What follows is one TCR beta chain and its context. The nonmyeloablative bone marrow transplants came from related graft donors, with transient mixed chimerism. Using immunoSEQ multiplex PCR, the repertoire was profiled, and TCRdb retains in-frame clones only, with some absent. The table shows approximately 90,000 clones, with approximately 94% occurring only once. The sample is drawn from a study of Tregs in tolerant kidney transplant recipients. Per the germline V gene, CDR1 is LGHNA and CDR2 is YNFKEQ. The CDR3 consists of 14 residues. Losses at the gene ends were 0 bases for V and 9 bases for J; bases not matched to a gene: 4.

This specimen consisted of CD4+ T cells from blood (PBMCs), obtained 12 months after the transplant. The TCR comes from a human patient who received a combined kidney and bone marrow transplant. Part of the T cells may come from the graft donor. The chain combines TRBV4-2 with TRBJ1-3; the match to TRBD1 covers 8 bases. Written as DNA, the CDR3 is TGTGCCAGCAGCCAAGAGGGACAGGTTTCCACCATATATTTT. Translated: CASSQEGQVSTIYF.